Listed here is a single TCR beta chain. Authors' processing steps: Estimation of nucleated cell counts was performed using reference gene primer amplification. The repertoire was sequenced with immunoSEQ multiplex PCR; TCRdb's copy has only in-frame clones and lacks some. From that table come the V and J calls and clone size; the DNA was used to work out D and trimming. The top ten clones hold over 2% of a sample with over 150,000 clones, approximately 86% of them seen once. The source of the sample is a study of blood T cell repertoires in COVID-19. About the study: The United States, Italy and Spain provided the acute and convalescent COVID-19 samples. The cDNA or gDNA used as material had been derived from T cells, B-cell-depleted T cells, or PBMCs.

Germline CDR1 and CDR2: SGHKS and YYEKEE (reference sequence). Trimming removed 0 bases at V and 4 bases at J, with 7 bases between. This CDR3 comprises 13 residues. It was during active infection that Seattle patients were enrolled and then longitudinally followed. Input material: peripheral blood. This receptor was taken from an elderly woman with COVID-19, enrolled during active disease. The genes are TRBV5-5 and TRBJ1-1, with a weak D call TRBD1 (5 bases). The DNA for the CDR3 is TGTGCCAGCAGCTTGGCAGGGTCCACTGAAGCTTTCTTT. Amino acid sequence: CASSLAGSTEAFF.